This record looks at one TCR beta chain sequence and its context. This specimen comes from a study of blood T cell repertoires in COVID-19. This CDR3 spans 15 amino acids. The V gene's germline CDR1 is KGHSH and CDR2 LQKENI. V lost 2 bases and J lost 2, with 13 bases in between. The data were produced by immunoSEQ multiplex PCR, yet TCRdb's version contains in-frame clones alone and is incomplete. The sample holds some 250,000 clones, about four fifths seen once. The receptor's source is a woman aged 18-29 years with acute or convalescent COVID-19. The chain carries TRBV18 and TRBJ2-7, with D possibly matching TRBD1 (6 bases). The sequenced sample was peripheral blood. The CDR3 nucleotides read TGTGCCAGCTCACCATCCGGGACACCCACCTACGAGCAGTACTTC. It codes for CASSPSGTPTYEQYF.